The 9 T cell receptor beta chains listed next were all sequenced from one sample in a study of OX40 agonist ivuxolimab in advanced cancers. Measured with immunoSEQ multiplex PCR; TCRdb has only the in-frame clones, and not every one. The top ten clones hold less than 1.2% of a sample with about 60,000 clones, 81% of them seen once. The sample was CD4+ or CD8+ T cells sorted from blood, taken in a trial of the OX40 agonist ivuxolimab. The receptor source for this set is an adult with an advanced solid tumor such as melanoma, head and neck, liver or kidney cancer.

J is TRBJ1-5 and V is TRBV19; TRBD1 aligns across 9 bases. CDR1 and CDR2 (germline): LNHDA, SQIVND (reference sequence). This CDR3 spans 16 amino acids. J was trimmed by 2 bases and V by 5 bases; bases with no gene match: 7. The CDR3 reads CASSRRDRDRNQPQHF. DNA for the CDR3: TGTGCCAGTAGTCGCCGGGACAGGGATCGCAATCAGCCCCAGCATTTT.

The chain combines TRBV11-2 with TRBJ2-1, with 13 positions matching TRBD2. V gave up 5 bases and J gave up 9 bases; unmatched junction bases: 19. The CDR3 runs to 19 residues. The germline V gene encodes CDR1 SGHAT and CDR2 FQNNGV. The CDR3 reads CASSPLRLAGGFAGSEQFF. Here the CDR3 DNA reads TGTGCCAGCAGCCCGTTACGACTAGCGGGGGGCTTTGCGGGTAGTGAGCAGTTCTTC.

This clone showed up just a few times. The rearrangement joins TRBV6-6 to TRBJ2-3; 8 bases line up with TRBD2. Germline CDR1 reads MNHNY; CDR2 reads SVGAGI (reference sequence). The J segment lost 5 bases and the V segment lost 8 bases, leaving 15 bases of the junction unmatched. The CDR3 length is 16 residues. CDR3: CASSPSGGRSGDTQYF. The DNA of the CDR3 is TGTGCCAGCTCCCCGTCGGGGGGGCGATCGGGAGATACGCAGTATTTT.

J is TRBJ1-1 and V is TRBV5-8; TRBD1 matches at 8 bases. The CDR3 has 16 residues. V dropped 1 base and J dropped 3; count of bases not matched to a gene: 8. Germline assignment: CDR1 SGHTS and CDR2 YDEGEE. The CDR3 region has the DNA TGTGCCAGCAGCTTGACGACAGGGGTTCGCCACACTGAAGCTTTCTTT. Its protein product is CASSLTTGVRHTEAFF.

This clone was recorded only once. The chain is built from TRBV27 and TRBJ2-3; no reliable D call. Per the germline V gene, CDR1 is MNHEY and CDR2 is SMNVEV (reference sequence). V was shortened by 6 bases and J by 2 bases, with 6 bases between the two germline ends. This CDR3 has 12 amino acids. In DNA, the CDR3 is TGTGCCAGCAGGAGCTACACAGATACGCAGTATTTT. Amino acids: CASRSYTDTQYF.

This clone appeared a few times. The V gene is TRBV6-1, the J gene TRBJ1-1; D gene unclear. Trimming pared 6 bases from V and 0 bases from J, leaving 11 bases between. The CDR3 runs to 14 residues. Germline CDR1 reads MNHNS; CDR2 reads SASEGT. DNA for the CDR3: TGTGCCAGCAGCCCTTCTGCGGTGAACACTGAAGCTTTCTTT. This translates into CASSPSAVNTEAFF.

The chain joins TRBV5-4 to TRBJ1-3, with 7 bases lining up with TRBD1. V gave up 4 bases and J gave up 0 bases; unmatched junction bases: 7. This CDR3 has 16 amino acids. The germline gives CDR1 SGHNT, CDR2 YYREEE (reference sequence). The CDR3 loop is CASSPGQARSGNTIYF. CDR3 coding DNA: TGTGCCAGCAGCCCCGGACAGGCCCGCTCTGGAAACACCATATATTTT.

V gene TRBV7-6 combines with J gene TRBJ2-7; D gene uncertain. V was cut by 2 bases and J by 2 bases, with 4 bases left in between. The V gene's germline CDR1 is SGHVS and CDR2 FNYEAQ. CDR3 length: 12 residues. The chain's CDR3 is CASSLSAYEQYF. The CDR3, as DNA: TGTGCCAGCAGCTTATCTGCCTACGAGCAGTACTTC.

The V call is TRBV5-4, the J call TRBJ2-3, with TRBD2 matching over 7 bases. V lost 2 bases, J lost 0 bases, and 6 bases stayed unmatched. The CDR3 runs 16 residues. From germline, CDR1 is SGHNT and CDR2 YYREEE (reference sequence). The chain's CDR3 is CASSFISGTSTDTQYF. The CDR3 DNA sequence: TGTGCCAGCAGCTTTATAAGCGGGACGAGCACAGATACGCAGTATTTT. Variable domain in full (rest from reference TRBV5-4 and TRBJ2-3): ETGVTQSPTHLIKTRGQQVTLRCSSQSGHNTVSWYQQALGQGPQFIFQYYREEENGRGNFPPRFSGLQFPNYSSELNVNALELDDSALYLCASSFISGTSTDTQYFGPGTRLTVL.